The 3 T cell receptor beta chains reported below all come from one sample, sequenced in a study of cytomegalovirus exposure and HLA in healthy donors. Primers included in the PCR were 60 Vbeta and 13 Jbeta primers. Method: immunoSEQ multiplex PCR; TCRdb's copy keeps in-frame clones and lacks some. This table holds roughly 120,000 clones, around 10% found once. Sequencing was done on a sample of PBMCs. Receptor source: a young man in good health and CMV-seronegative.

This chain connects TRBV30 to TRBJ1-3; 7 bases line up with TRBD1. This CDR3 has 15 amino acids. V shed 0 bases and J 0 bases; nucleotides not matched to a gene: 2. CDR1 and CDR2 (germline): GTSNPN, SVGIG (reference sequence). The CDR3, as DNA: TGTGCCTGGAGTGTCGGACAGGCCTCTGGAAACACCATATATTTT. Translated: CAWSVGQASGNTIYF.

This clone was picked up a small number of times. The rearrangement links TRBV28 to TRBJ1-4, with TRBD1 identical over 8 bases. This CDR3 contains 16 residues. Germline trimming cut 5 bases from V and 7 bases from J; bases unmatched to any gene: 12. Germline V lookup: CDR1 MDHEN, CDR2 SYDVKM. DNA of the CDR3: TGTGCCAGCAGTCCCGGAGGGGCAGGGGGCCGTGAAAAACTGTTTTTT. The encoded protein is CASSPGGAGGREKLFF.

The chain is built from TRBV28 and TRBJ2-2; D call uncertain. Trimming cost V 5 bases and J 1 base, with 14 bases left between them. This CDR3 comprises 16 residues. Germline V CDR1 and CDR2: MDHEN, SYDVKM. The DNA of the CDR3 is TGTGCCAGCAGTGCCCCCCGAGGTCTGAACACCGGGGAGCTGTTTTTT. It yields the protein CASSAPRGLNTGELFF.